One sample yielded the 10 T cell receptor beta chains listed below, sequenced in a study of human T cells and chemical hapten exposure. Someone pulled total RNA out of unfractionated whole blood. One entry per CDR3 protein, called by TCRdb with MiXCR from the 5' RACE reads. Of tens of thousands of distinct CDR3 sequences listed, 7.7% are singletons. The source is a male donor in good health.

This clonotype turned up a few times. The chain couples TRBV6-2 or TRBV6-3 to TRBJ1-1; no firm D call. CDR1 MNHEY and CDR2 SVGEGT come from the germline V gene. The CDR3 length is 13 residues. Trimming stripped 6 bases from V and 5 bases from J, with 13 bases between. CDR3 amino acids: CASRDTVLTEAFF. CDR3 sequence (DNA): TGTGCCAGCAGAGACACGGTGTTAACTGAAGCTTTCTTT.

In this sample, this clonotype turned up a few times. The rearrangement uses TRBV5-1 and TRBJ2-1; D might be TRBD1 or TRBD2, each matching 7 bases. The V gene's germline CDR1 is SGHRS and CDR2 YFSETQ. The CDR3 sequence is 15 residues long. V lost 4 bases, J lost 4 bases, and 15 bases lay in between. CDR3 residues: CASSTQGGTYNEQFF. Written as DNA, the CDR3 is TGCGCCAGCAGCACGCAGGGGGGGACATACAATGAGCAGTTCTTC.

This clonotype was observed a handful of times. This chain connects TRBV4-1 to TRBJ2-6; TRBD1 matches 7 bases. J was trimmed by 2 bases and V by 2 bases; bases with no gene match: 6. The length of the CDR3 is 17 residues. Germline CDR1 is MGHRA and CDR2 is YSYEKL. This chain's CDR3 is CASSQPTTGAGANVLTF. DNA for the CDR3: TGCGCCAGCAGCCAACCAACAACAGGGGCTGGGGCCAACGTCCTGACTTTC.

This clonotype was recorded at least ten times. The chain joins TRBV6-6 to TRBJ1-1, with TRBD1 matching 7 bases. With V trimmed by 2 bases and J by 4 bases, 10 bases remained unmatched. Germline loops: CDR1 MNHNY, CDR2 SVGAGI (reference sequence). The CDR3 extends over 16 amino acids. As DNA, the CDR3 is TGTGCCAGCAGTTACCCTAAAGACAGGGCGGGCACTGAAGCTTTCTTT. As protein: CASSYPKDRAGTEAFF.

At least ten counts were recorded for this clonotype. V and J are TRBV6-2 or TRBV6-3 and TRBJ2-1; TRBD2 matches 9 bases. There are 12 residues in the CDR3. Germline assignment: CDR1 MNHEY and CDR2 SVGEGT. The V segment lost 11 bases and the J segment 5 bases; nucleotides outside the gene matches: 4. The CDR3 DNA sequence: TGTGCCGCCCGACTAGCGGACAATGAGCAGTTCTTC. It encodes CAARLADNEQFF.

This clonotype was recorded at least ten times. The chain couples TRBV20-1 to TRBJ2-3; D is possibly TRBD1 (5 bases). The V end lost 1 base, the J end lost 7 bases, and 9 bases lay between the germline ends. Germline V gene lookup returns CDR1 DFQATT and CDR2 SNEGSKA (reference sequence). This CDR3 is built from 12 residues. The CDR3 is CSARATANTQYF. The CDR3 DNA is TGCAGTGCTAGAGCGACAGCCAATACGCAGTATTTT.

The chain combines TRBV9 with TRBJ2-4; a weak D match, TRBD1 (6 bases). CDR3 size: 17 residues. The germline V gene encodes CDR1 SGDLS and CDR2 YYNGEE. V gave up 3 bases and J gave up 0 bases, with 16 bases separating them. The CDR3 DNA sequence: TGTGCCAGCAGCGAGGGGACACCTTCCTTAGCCAAAAACATTCAGTACTTC. It is translated as CASSEGTPSLAKNIQYF.

This sequence joins TRBV12-3 or TRBV12-4 and TRBJ1-5; D not certain. The CDR3 consists of 14 residues. Trimming took 6 bases from V and 4 from J, leaving 13 bases between them. CDR3 amino acids: CASSPGFGNQPQHF. CDR3 coding DNA: TGTGCCAGCAGCCCGGGGTTCGGGAATCAGCCCCAGCATTTT.

This clonotype was detected a few times. The J gene is TRBJ1-5, the V gene TRBV12-3 or TRBV12-4; 7 bases match TRBD1. The V and J ends lost 4 bases and 4 bases, in that order; junction bases with no gene match: 4. The CDR3 contains 14 residues. This chain's CDR3 is CASSWGQLNQPQHF. In DNA, the CDR3 is TGTGCCAGCAGTTGGGGACAGTTAAATCAGCCCCAGCATTTT.

This clonotype was counted ten times or more. The chain links TRBV29-1 to TRBJ1-1; 7 nucleotides line up with TRBD1. The CDR3 has 13 residues. Germline V gene lookup returns CDR1 SQVTM and CDR2 ANQGSEA. Trimming cost V 4 bases and J 5 bases; bases outside gene matches: 7. This chain's CDR3 is CSVGPGQLTEAFF. DNA of the CDR3: TGCAGCGTTGGACCGGGACAGCTTACTGAAGCTTTCTTT.